These T cell receptor beta chains were read from a single sample in a study of blood T cell repertoires in COVID-19. Libraries were prepared by immunoSEQ multiplex PCR; TCRdb keeps only in-frame clonotypes and omits some of them. The repertoire includes some 78,000 clones, more than 80% of them detected once, and 25% to 30% sits in the top ten. Sequencing was performed on peripheral blood. These TCRs come from a man aged 50 to 59 with active or convalescent COVID-19. Each CDR3 is given with its conserved first and last residue. Fields, in order: D gene, J gene, V gene, clone size, CDR3 protein, CDR3 DNA. D genes are given only for firm matches. Only part of the rows carry a size: once, few, many, or a class if the clone is expanded.

d_gene: .; j_gene: TRBJ1-1; v_gene: TRBV12-5; abundance: .; CDR3aa: CASSIPPRGGGNTEAFF; CDR3nt: TGTGCTAGTTCTATTCCCCCCCGCGGGGGTGGGAACACTGAAGCTTTCTTT
d_gene: TRBD1; j_gene: TRBJ1-1; v_gene: TRBV5-4; abundance: .; CDR3aa: CASSQGAFTEAFF; CDR3nt: TGTGCCAGCAGTCAGGGGGCGTTCACTGAAGCTTTCTTT
d_gene: .; j_gene: TRBJ2-3; v_gene: TRBV4-1; abundance: .; CDR3aa: CASSSAEGSTDTQYF; CDR3nt: TGCGCCAGCAGCTCAGCGGAGGGGTCCACAGATACGCAGTATTTT
d_gene: TRBD1; j_gene: TRBJ1-2; v_gene: TRBV30; abundance: .; CDR3aa: CAWETGEANYGYTF; CDR3nt: TGTGCCTGGGAAACAGGGGAAGCTAACTATGGCTACACCTTC
d_gene: .; j_gene: TRBJ2-7; v_gene: TRBV6-1; abundance: .; CDR3aa: CASSEIVTGSQEQYF; CDR3nt: TGTGCCAGCAGTGAAATTGTGACGGGAAGTCAAGAGCAGTACTTC
d_gene: TRBD2; j_gene: TRBJ2-7; v_gene: TRBV27; abundance: .; CDR3aa: CASSLSAGGYEQYF; CDR3nt: TGTGCCAGCAGTTTATCAGCGGGAGGGTACGAGCAGTACTTC
d_gene: .; j_gene: TRBJ2-7; v_gene: TRBV3-1/TRBV3-2; abundance: .; CDR3aa: CASSQDPLVVQYF; CDR3nt: TGTGCCAGCAGCCAAGATCCCCTAGTGGTGCAGTACTTC
d_gene: TRBD2; j_gene: TRBJ2-1; v_gene: TRBV4-2; abundance: once; CDR3aa: CASSHISPSGTYNEQFF; CDR3nt: TGTGCCAGCAGCCACATTTCCCCTAGCGGGACCTACAATGAGCAGTTCTTC
d_gene: .; j_gene: TRBJ1-4; v_gene: TRBV27; abundance: .; CDR3aa: CASTRNTLGGGSEVFF; CDR3nt: TGTGCCAGCACCCGAAACACCTTAGGCGGGGGAAGCGAGGTGTTTTTT
d_gene: TRBD2; j_gene: TRBJ2-2; v_gene: TRBV19; abundance: few; CDR3aa: CASSIGRAGGGTGELFF; CDR3nt: TGTGCCAGTAGTATAGGGAGAGCGGGAGGCGGCACCGGGGAGCTGTTTTTT
d_gene: TRBD2; j_gene: TRBJ2-5; v_gene: TRBV18; abundance: once; CDR3aa: CASSLAGLRETQYF; CDR3nt: TGTGCCAGCTCCCTAGCGGGGCTGAGGGAGACCCAGTACTTC